This T cell receptor (beta chain) was captured by sequencing in a study of T-cell reconstitution after alpha-beta-depleted transplantation in children. Study results and limitations: Hyperexpanded clones declined; after one year, newly produced T cells mostly supplied diversity. Expanded clones from the graft, numbering several hundred, reportedly supplied alpha-beta T cells about two months after transplant.

Unique molecular identifiers tagged the TCRbeta library. TCRdb fed the PCR reads into MiXCR, producing one record per CDR3 protein. The sample lists 90,000 to 100,000 distinct CDR3 sequences, around a quarter occurring once. Regarding this clonotype: The antigen remains unidentified.

From germline, CDR1 is SGHRS and CDR2 YFSETQ. The CDR3 consists of 15 residues. Trimming at V came to 4 bases and at J to 1 base, leaving 4 bases not matched to a gene. Sequencing used PBMCs, obtained before TCRalphabeta/CD19-depleted stem cell transplant. The chain employs TRBV5-1 and TRBJ2-2, with 7 nucleotides matching TRBD1. This sequence was found in a boy aged 2-9 years with acute lymphoblastic leukemia, due to receive a stem cell transplant. This chain's CDR3 is CASSRNRGNTGELFF. The CDR3 DNA reads as TGCGCCAGCAGCCGGAACAGGGGGAACACCGGGGAGCTGTTTTTT.